This T cell receptor beta chain was observed in a study of cytomegalovirus exposure and HLA in healthy donors. V lost 5 bases and J lost 4; bases outside the gene matches: 7. Germline V gene data show CDR1 as SGHAT and CDR2 as FQNNGV. The CDR3 extends over 15 amino acids. PCR involved 60 Vbeta and 13 Jbeta primers. Data came from immunoSEQ multiplex PCR; TCRdb stores just in-frame clones and leaves some out. The repertoire consists of tens of thousands of clones, with just over 65% occurring once and the leading ten covering 2% to 2.5%. This clone was counted a single time. This rearrangement joins TRBV11-2 to TRBJ1-4; 7 nucleotides align to TRBD1. The sequenced sample consisted of PBMCs. This clonotype originated in a man aged 25-40 years in good health and CMV-seronegative. CDR3 nucleotide sequence: TGTGCCAGCAGCGTGGGACAGACGAGTAATGAAAAACTGTTTTTT. Its protein product is CASSVGQTSNEKLFF. Combining the CDR3 with reference TRBV11-2 and TRBJ1-4 gives the whole variable domain EAGVAQSPRYKIIEKRQSVAFWCNPISGHATLYWYQQILGQGPKLLIQFQNNGVVDDSQLPKDRFSAERLKGVDSTLKIQPAKLEDSAVYLCASSVGQTSNEKLFFGSGTQLSVL.